This passage covers 20 T cell receptor beta chains from one sample sequenced in a study of T cell responses to AZD1222 COVID-19 vaccine. The protocol was immunoSEQ multiplex PCR, while the TCRdb copy is restricted to in-frame clones and leaves out a portion. This sample has about 190,000 clones, with roughly 92% found just once. The specimen was peripheral blood, collected on day 0 of AZD1222 vaccination. The source is an adult in good health.

The rearrangement uses TRBV4-2 and TRBJ1-2; a possible D gene is TRBD1 (5 bases). The germline V and J ends were trimmed by 0 bases and 4 bases, with 9 bases remaining between them. The CDR3 sequence is 14 residues long. CDR1 is LGHNA and CDR2 is YNFKEQ in the germline V gene. Here the CDR3 reads CASSQEWDGYGYTF. The CDR3 DNA is TGTGCCAGCAGCCAAGAGTGGGACGGCTATGGCTACACCTTC.

This sequence joins TRBV28 and TRBJ2-6; D possibly corresponds to TRBD1 (5 bases). V was shortened by 6 bases and J by 2 bases, with 11 bases between the two germline ends. The length of the CDR3 is 15 residues. Germline-derived CDR1 and CDR2 are MDHEN and SYDVKM. CDR3: CASRRSGTGANVLTF. CDR3 bases: TGTGCCAGCAGGAGGTCAGGGACTGGGGCCAACGTCCTGACTTTC.

This chain uses TRBV21-1 with TRBJ1-3; the table's D call, TRBD1, has no DNA check behind it. TRBV21-1 is given as a pseudogene. The length of the CDR3 is 16 residues. The DNA of the CDR3 is TGTGCCAGCAGCATCCAAGGTCAGGACATGGCAAACACCATATATTTT. This sequence encodes CASSIQGQDMANTIYF.

CDR3 loop: CASSSLTGGNTEAFF. The CDR3 nucleotides are TGTGCCAGCAGTTCTCTAACAGGGGGGAACACTGAAGCTTTCTTT. The gene calls are TRBV6-5 and TRBJ1-1, with 8 bases fitting TRBD1. The CDR3 loop spans 15 amino acids. V was clipped by 4 bases and J by 1 base; unmatched bases: 5. The germline CDR1 and CDR2 sequences are MNHEY and SVGAGI.

This chain links TRBV4-1 with TRBJ1-5; D unclear. The V and J ends lost 1 base and 3 bases respectively, with 4 bases between them. There are 13 residues in the CDR3. The germline V gene encodes CDR1 MGHRA and CDR2 YSYEKL. CDR3 nucleotide sequence: TGCGCCAGCAGCCAAGTGGTCAATCAGCCCCAGCATTTT. This sequence encodes CASSQVVNQPQHF.

The V call is TRBV4-2, the J call TRBJ1-2; D uncertain. Trimming shortened V by 5 bases and J by 2 bases, and 15 bases separated the two germline ends. This CDR3 region has 15 residues. The germline V gene encodes CDR1 LGHNA and CDR2 YNFKEQ. The DNA of the CDR3 is TGTGCCAGCAGCTCCCCCCCGTCAGGAAACTATGGCTACACCTTC. This translates into CASSSPPSGNYGYTF.

The chain combines TRBV19 with TRBJ1-5, with D maybe TRBD1 (6 bases). The CDR3 consists of 15 residues. V was shortened by 2 bases and J by 7 bases, with 15 bases between the two germline ends. The germline V gene encodes CDR1 LNHDA and CDR2 SQIVND (reference sequence). Here the CDR3 reads CASSISHRGGQPQHF. The CDR3 DNA reads as TGTGCCAGTAGTATAAGCCATCGCGGGGGCCAGCCCCAGCATTTT.

The V gene is TRBV6-5, the J gene TRBJ1-1; 8 nucleotides line up with TRBD1. With V trimmed by 5 bases and J by 3 bases, 5 bases remained unmatched. CDR1 MNHEY and CDR2 SVGAGI come from the germline V gene. There are 14 residues in the CDR3. The DNA for the CDR3 is TGTGCCAGCAGTCGACAGGGGAGGGACACTGAAGCTTTCTTT. Translating it yields CASSRQGRDTEAFF.

This chain uses TRBV7-9 with TRBJ1-2, with no clear D. Germline CDR1 and CDR2: SEHNR and FQNEAQ (reference sequence). Trimming pared 7 bases from V and 4 bases from J, leaving 10 bases between. The CDR3 has 12 amino acids. CDR3 coding DNA: TGTGCCAGCACCGCGAGTGGCTATGGCTACACCTTC. This sequence encodes CASTASGYGYTF.

The chain combines TRBV6-5 with TRBJ1-5; D uncertain. Trimming removed 5 bases at V and 4 bases at J, with 9 bases between. The CDR3 is 13 residues long. In germline, CDR1 is MNHEY, CDR2 SVGAGI. CDR3 sequence (DNA): TGTGCCAGCAGTCGCGAGGTAAATCAGCCCCAGCATTTT. It translates to CASSREVNQPQHF.

This sequence joins TRBV9 and TRBJ1-1; no reliable D call. There are 12 residues in the CDR3. Germline CDR1 and CDR2: SGDLS and YYNGEE. V was clipped by 4 bases and J by 7 bases, with 11 bases between them. The CDR3 coding sequence is TGTGCCAGCAGCTTTGAGGGAGGTGAAGCTTTCTTT. As protein: CASSFEGGEAFF.

The rearrangement uses TRBV3-1 (or the pseudogene TRBV3-2) and TRBJ2-4, with D perhaps matching TRBD1 (5 bases). V shed 1 base and J shed 6 bases, with 7 bases lying between them. This CDR3 spans 13 amino acids. The germline gives CDR1 LGHDT, CDR2 YNNKEL (reference sequence). The CDR3 nucleotides are TGTGCCAGCAGCCAAGGTGACAGAAACATTCAGTACTTC. It is translated as CASSQGDRNIQYF.

The rearrangement uses TRBV2 and TRBJ1-1; tentatively, D is TRBD1 (5 bases). CDR1 and CDR2 (germline): SNHLY, FYNNEI. V lost 4 bases, J lost 6 bases, and 15 bases lay in between. CDR3 size: 14 residues. Written as DNA, the CDR3 is TGTGCCAGCAGTGCCTCGGGGGGACTCGCTGAAGCTTTCTTT. Protein sequence: CASSASGGLAEAFF.

The genes are TRBV2 and TRBJ1-1; 8 nucleotides match TRBD1. Germline V lookup: CDR1 SNHLY, CDR2 FYNNEI. V gave up 8 bases and J gave up 7 bases; unmatched junction bases: 9. The CDR3 sequence is 13 residues long. CDR3: CASSGQGAREAFF. DNA of the CDR3: TGTGCCAGCTCTGGGCAGGGGGCTCGTGAAGCTTTCTTT.

The chain combines TRBV10-3 with TRBJ2-3, with a possible D match to TRBD2 (5 bases). The germline V gene encodes CDR1 ENHRY and CDR2 SYGVKD. V dropped 1 base and J dropped 0 bases, with 14 bases sitting between them. The CDR3 has 17 residues. This CDR3 reads CAISEFGSGISTDTQYF. In DNA form, the CDR3 reads TGTGCCATCAGTGAGTTTGGTTCGGGGATTAGCACAGATACGCAGTATTTT.

V is TRBV4-1 and J is TRBJ1-6; TRBD1 might be the D (5 bases). The germline V gene has CDR1 MGHRA and CDR2 YSYEKL. With 3 bases removed from V and 0 bases from J, the gap between germline ends came to 18 bases. CDR3 length equals 19 residues. In DNA, the CDR3 is TGCGCCAGCAGCCAGATACAGCCGGGACGCAGCTCCTATAATTCACCCCTCCACTTT. It specifies CASSQIQPGRSSYNSPLHF.

The genes are TRBV29-1 and TRBJ1-1; tentatively, D is TRBD1 (6 bases). Trimming cost V 4 bases and J 5 bases, with 11 bases left between them. The CDR3 sequence is 12 residues long. CDR1 and CDR2 from the germline V gene are SQVTM and ANQGSEA. DNA for the CDR3: TGCAGCGTTGTACAGGGACGGACTGAAGCTTTCTTT. It encodes CSVVQGRTEAFF. Based on the CDR3 plus reference TRBV29-1 and TRBJ1-1, the full variable domain is SAVISQKPSRDICQRGTSLTIQCQVDSQVTMMFWYRQQPGQSLTLIATANQGSEATYESGFVIDKFPISRPNLTFSTLTVSNMSPEDSSIYLCSVVQGRTEAFFGQGTRLTVV.

This chain connects TRBV11-3 to TRBJ1-1; D gene unclear. The germline CDR1 and CDR2 sequences are SGHNT and YENEEA. V gave up 1 base and J gave up 1 base, with 10 bases separating them. The CDR3 totals 15 residues. Here the CDR3 reads CASSLAGTKNTEAFF. CDR3 DNA: TGTGCCAGCAGCTTAGCTGGCACTAAGAACACTGAAGCTTTCTTT.

The gene calls are TRBV6-5 and TRBJ1-3; D is unresolved. Trimming cost V 0 bases and J 0 bases, with 9 bases left between them. This CDR3 is built from 16 residues. The V gene's germline CDR1 is MNHEY and CDR2 SVGAGI. The CDR3 region has the DNA TGTGCCAGCAGTTACTCGTACGGCTTCTCTGGAAACACCATATATTTT. The encoded protein is CASSYSYGFSGNTIYF.

The chain employs TRBV5-1 and TRBJ1-1, with D unclear. V was clipped by 4 bases and J by 7 bases, with 20 bases between them. The CDR3 length is 15 residues. CDR1 is SGHRS, CDR2 YFSETQ, per germline. The chain's CDR3 is CASSRSSAPLLEAFF. CDR3 bases: TGCGCCAGCAGCCGATCTAGCGCACCGCTACTTGAAGCTTTCTTT.